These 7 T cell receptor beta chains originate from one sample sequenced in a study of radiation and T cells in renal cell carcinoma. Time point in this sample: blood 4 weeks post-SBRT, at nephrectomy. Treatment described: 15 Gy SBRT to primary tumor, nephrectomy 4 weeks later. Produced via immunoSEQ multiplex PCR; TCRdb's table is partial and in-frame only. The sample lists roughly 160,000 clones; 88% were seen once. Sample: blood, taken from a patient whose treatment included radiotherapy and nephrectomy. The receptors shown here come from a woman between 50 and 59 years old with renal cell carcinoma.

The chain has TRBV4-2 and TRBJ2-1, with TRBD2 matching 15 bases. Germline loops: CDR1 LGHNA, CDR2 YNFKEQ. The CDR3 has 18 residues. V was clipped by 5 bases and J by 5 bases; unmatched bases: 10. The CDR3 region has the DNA TGTGCCAGCAGCTCCGGACTAGCGGGGGGGCGCACCGACAATGAGCAGTTCTTC. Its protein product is CASSSGLAGGRTDNEQFF.

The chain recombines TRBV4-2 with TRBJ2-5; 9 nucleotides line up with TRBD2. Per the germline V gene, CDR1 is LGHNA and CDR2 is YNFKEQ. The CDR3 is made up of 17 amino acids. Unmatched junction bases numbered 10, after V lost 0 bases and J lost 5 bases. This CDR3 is CASSQELAGGPGETQYF. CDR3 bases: TGTGCCAGCAGCCAAGAATTGGCGGGGGGGCCTGGGGAGACCCAGTACTTC.

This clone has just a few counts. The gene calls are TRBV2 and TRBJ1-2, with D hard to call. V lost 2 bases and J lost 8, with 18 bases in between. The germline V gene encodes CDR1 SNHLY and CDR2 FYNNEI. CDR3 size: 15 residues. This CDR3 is CASSESDGLPRGYTF. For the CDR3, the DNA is TGTGCCAGCAGTGAATCGGACGGCCTACCGCGCGGCTACACCTTC.

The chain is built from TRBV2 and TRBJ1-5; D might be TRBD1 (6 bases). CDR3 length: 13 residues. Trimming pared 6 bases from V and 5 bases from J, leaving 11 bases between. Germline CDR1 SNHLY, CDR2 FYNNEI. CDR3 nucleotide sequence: TGTGCCAGCAGAAGCAGGGGAGATCAGCCCCAGCATTTT. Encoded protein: CASRSRGDQPQHF.

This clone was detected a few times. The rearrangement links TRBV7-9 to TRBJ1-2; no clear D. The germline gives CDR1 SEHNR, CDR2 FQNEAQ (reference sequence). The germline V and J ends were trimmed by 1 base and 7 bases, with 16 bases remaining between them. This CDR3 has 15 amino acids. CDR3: CASSLDTETLGGYTF. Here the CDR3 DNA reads TGTGCCAGCAGCTTAGATACAGAGACCCTAGGTGGCTACACCTTC. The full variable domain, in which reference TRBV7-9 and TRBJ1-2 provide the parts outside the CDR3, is DTGVSQNPRHKITKRGQNVTFRCDPISEHNRLYWYRQTLGQGPEFLTYFQNEAQLEKSRLLSDRFSAERPKGSFSTLEIQRTEQGDSAMYLCASSLDTETLGGYTFGSGTRLTVV.

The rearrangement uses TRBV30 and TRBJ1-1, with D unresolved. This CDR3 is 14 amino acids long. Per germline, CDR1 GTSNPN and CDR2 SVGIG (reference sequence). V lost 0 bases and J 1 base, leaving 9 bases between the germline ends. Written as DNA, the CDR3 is TGTGCCTGGAGTGTAGCACAGCGGAACACTGAAGCTTTCTTT. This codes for CAWSVAQRNTEAFF.

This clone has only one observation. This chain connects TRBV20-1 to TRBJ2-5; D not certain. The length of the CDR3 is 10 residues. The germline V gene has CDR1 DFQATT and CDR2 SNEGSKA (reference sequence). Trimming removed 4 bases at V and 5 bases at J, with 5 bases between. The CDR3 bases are TGCAGTGCTACAAGGGAGACCCAGTACTTC. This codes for CSATRETQYF.